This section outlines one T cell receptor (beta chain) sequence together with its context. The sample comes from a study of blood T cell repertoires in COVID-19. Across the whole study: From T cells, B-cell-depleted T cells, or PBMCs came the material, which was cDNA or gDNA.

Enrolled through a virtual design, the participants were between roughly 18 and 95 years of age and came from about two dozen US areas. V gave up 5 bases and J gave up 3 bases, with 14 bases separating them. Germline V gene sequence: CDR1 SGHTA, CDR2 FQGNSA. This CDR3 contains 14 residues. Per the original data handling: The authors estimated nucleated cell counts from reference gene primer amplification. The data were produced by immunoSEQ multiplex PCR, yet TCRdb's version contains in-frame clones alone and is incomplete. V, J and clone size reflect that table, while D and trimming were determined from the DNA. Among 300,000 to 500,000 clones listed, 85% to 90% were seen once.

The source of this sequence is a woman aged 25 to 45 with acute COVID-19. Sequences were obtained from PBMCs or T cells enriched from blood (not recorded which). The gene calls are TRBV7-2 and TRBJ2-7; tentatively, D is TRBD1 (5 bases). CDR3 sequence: CASSLGRALYEQYF. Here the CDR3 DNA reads TGTGCCAGCAGCCTAGGCAGGGCCCTCTACGAGCAGTACTTC.